This T cell receptor beta chain was documented in a study of Ad26.COV2.S vaccination and SARS-CoV-2 variants. Sample treatment: around 19 received Ad26.COV2.S at low or high dose, single or two shots; several received placebo; per-sample allocation not given. Each sample was drawn 63 days after the first injection (of vaccine or placebo). Donation was by an adult aged 18-55 years who was in Boston. SARS-CoV-2 spike from the Wuhan strain was encoded by the vaccine, an Ad26 vector. Clones were sequenced by immunoSEQ multiplex PCR, and TCRdb holds only the in-frame ones, with some missing. The table has a few hundred thousand clones, 92% seen once. This receptor was taken from a person aged 18-65 years who received the Ad26.COV2.S COVID-19 vaccine or a placebo. This material consisted of peripheral blood, taken in a trial of Ad26.COV2.S vaccine versus placebo.

CDR3 sequence: CASSQGADGSYEQYF. CDR3 coding DNA: TGTGCCAGCAGCCAGGGGGCAGATGGCTCCTACGAGCAGTACTTC. The rearrangement uses TRBV7-9 and TRBJ2-7; 8 bases map to TRBD1. V lost 5 bases, J lost 0 bases, and 6 bases stayed unmatched. Looked up from germline, CDR1 is SEHNR and CDR2 is FQNEAQ (reference sequence). CDR3 size: 15 residues.